The 7 T cell receptor beta chains below were found in one sample sequenced in a study of technical replicates of blood from several donors. This table comes from immunoSEQ multiplex PCR, and its TCRdb copy is limited to in-frame clones, with some not included. The repertoire has about 95,000 clones, approximately 95% of them found once; the top ten carry about 0.35%. Material for sequencing was T cells isolated from PBMCs. The origin of the receptors is a human donor in good health.

The rearrangement joins TRBV27 to TRBJ1-2, with 9 nucleotides matching TRBD1. The CDR3 has 15 amino acids. V was pared by 2 bases and J by 4 bases, with 5 bases of the junction left unmatched. Germline CDR1 reads MNHEY; CDR2 reads SMNVEV (reference sequence). For the CDR3, the DNA is TGTGCCAGCAGTTTAGAGGACAGGGGATTCTATGGCTACACCTTC. Its translation is CASSLEDRGFYGYTF.

DNA for the CDR3: TGTGCCAGCAGCAAAGACGGGCGGAAGCGGGAGAGCAATGAGCAGTTCTTC. Translated: CASSKDGRKRESNEQFF. The rearrangement uses TRBV21-1 and TRBJ2-1; TRBD2, as called in the table, went unchecked against the DNA. TRBV21-1 counts as a pseudogene. The CDR3 is 17 residues long.

The J gene is TRBJ2-7, the V gene TRBV27; D is perhaps TRBD1 (6 bases). Germline V CDR1 and CDR2: MNHEY, SMNVEV (reference sequence). V shed 0 bases and J shed 3 bases, with 18 bases lying between them. The CDR3 is made up of 17 amino acids. The CDR3 reads CASSLSIQGKNDYEQYF. The CDR3 nucleotides are TGTGCCAGCAGTTTATCGATTCAGGGGAAGAACGACTACGAGCAGTACTTC.

The J gene is TRBJ2-7, the V gene TRBV13, with D unresolved. Trimming left V 2 bases short and J 3 bases short, with 8 bases between. The CDR3 covers 13 residues. Germline V gene sequence: CDR1 PRHDT, CDR2 FYEKMQ (reference sequence). The CDR3 is CASSLYMRYEQYF. CDR3 in DNA: TGTGCCAGCAGCTTATATATGCGCTACGAGCAGTACTTC.

The chain employs TRBV5-1 and TRBJ2-3, with 7 bases that match TRBD2. Germline CDR1 and CDR2: SGHRS and YFSETQ. The CDR3 is 16 amino acids. V lost 5 bases to trimming and J lost 0 bases; unmatched junction nucleotides: 9. The CDR3: CASRRLGGRSTDTQYF. The CDR3 DNA is TGCGCCAGCAGAAGACTTGGCGGGAGAAGCACAGATACGCAGTATTTT.

The chain has TRBV6-5 and TRBJ2-7, with TRBD1 matching 7 bases. The CDR3 is 14 residues long. V lost 5 bases to trimming and J lost 2 bases; unmatched junction nucleotides: 6. CDR1 and CDR2 (germline): MNHEY, SVGAGI. The CDR3 sequence is CASSPLGTAYEQYF. The CDR3 bases are TGTGCCAGCAGTCCCCTCGGGACAGCCTACGAGCAGTACTTC.

The chain is built from TRBV7-2 and TRBJ1-4, with D perhaps TRBD1 (6 bases). The ends were cut back, 4 bases at V and 8 bases at J, with 14 bases in the middle. The CDR3 extends over 14 amino acids. Germline V gives CDR1 SGHTA, CDR2 FQGNSA. CDR3 region: CASSSTGPIEKLFF. The CDR3 nucleotides read TGTGCCAGCAGCTCAACAGGGCCTATAGAAAAACTGTTTTTT.